Below are 2 T cell receptor beta chains sequenced from a single sample in a study of cytomegalovirus exposure and HLA in healthy donors. Amplification used 60 Vbeta primers and 13 Jbeta primers. Clones were read by immunoSEQ multiplex PCR, and TCRdb kept only the in-frame ones, dropping some. The profile shows approximately 100,000 clones, approximately 80% of them singletons. Sequenced: PBMCs. These receptors were collected from a young woman in good health and CMV-seropositive.

The chain has TRBV7-3 and TRBJ2-1, with D possibly being TRBD2 (6 bases). Germline values: CDR1 SGHTA, CDR2 FQGTGA. V was cut by 3 bases and J by 4 bases, with 13 bases left in between. The CDR3 spans 15 residues. The CDR3 nucleotides read TGTGCCAGCAGCTTCGACCGGGAGTTTTACAATGAGCAGTTCTTC. Translation gives CASSFDREFYNEQFF.

This rearrangement joins TRBV27 to TRBJ2-7, with 13 bases that match TRBD2. The germline gives CDR1 MNHEY, CDR2 SMNVEV (reference sequence). The V segment lost 6 bases and the J segment 7 bases; nucleotides outside the gene matches: 12. This CDR3 region has 16 residues. CDR3 in amino acids: CASRRTSGSGVGEQYF. The CDR3 DNA is TGTGCCAGCAGACGGACTAGCGGGAGTGGGGTGGGGGAGCAGTACTTC.